Following are 14 T cell receptor beta chains from one sample sequenced in a study of T-cell memory formation after mild COVID-19. In TCRdb, the 5' RACE reads were re-called with MiXCR into one record per CDR3 protein. The sample yields roughly 250,000 distinct CDR3 sequences, 16% seen once. The sample consisted of PBMCs or a T cell subset sorted from them (not recorded which). Receptor source: a man aged 18 to 29 who had mild COVID-19 (a few samples of this study predate the infection). Cell type and time point are not known.

The V and J genes are TRBV4-3 and TRBJ1-2; D call uncertain. Germline V gene data show CDR1 as LGHNA and CDR2 as YSLEER. V lost 0 bases and J 5 bases, leaving 16 bases between the germline ends. The CDR3 consists of 16 residues. CDR3 in DNA: TGCGCCAGCAGCCAAGACCAGGACGTACGGATATATGGCTACACCTTC. It specifies CASSQDQDVRIYGYTF.

This clonotype was detected only a few times. V is TRBV12-3 or TRBV12-4 and J is TRBJ2-7; 11 bases map to TRBD1. There are 15 residues in the CDR3. The J segment lost 2 bases and the V segment lost 7 bases, leaving 7 bases of the junction unmatched. CDR3 in DNA: TGTGCCAGCACCCCGGACAGGGGGCCTACCTACGAGCAGTACTTC. It codes for CASTPDRGPTYEQYF.

CDR3 nucleotides: TGCGCCAGCACCCCCGGAACTGTGGGCGACAAAAACATTCAGTACTTC. As protein: CASTPGTVGDKNIQYF. This rearrangement joins TRBV5-1 to TRBJ2-4; D uncertain. Germline CDR1 is SGHRS and CDR2 is YFSETQ. CDR3 length: 16 residues. Trimming took 6 bases from V and 3 from J, leaving 19 bases between them.

J is TRBJ1-1 and V is TRBV6-6; no reliable D call. In germline, CDR1 is MNHNY, CDR2 SVGAGI (reference sequence). V lost 5 bases, J lost 1 base, and 11 bases lay in between. The length of the CDR3 is 14 residues. As DNA, the CDR3 is TGTGCCAGCAGTCCACACTGGGAGAACACTGAAGCTTTCTTT. This sequence encodes CASSPHWENTEAFF.

This clonotype was counted a few times. The V call is TRBV21-1, the J call TRBJ2-7. TRBV21-1 is a known pseudogene. This CDR3 has 9 residues. The CDR3 region has the DNA TGTGCCAGCGGGCAGGAGCAGTACGTC. Protein: CASGQEQYV.

The V call is TRBV7-9, the J call TRBJ2-7; TRBD2 matches 12 bases. This CDR3 has 17 amino acids. V was pared by 5 bases and J by 2 bases, with 10 bases of the junction left unmatched. Germline-derived CDR1 and CDR2 are SEHNR and FQNEAQ (reference sequence). The CDR3 region has the DNA TGTGCCAGCAGCCGAACTAGCGGGGGGCCTCTGACCTACGAGCAGTACGTC. This sequence encodes CASSRTSGGPLTYEQYV.

Only a few counts were recorded for this clonotype. V gene TRBV7-3 combines with J gene TRBJ2-7; TRBD2 is a possible D gene (6 bases). Germline V gene data show CDR1 as SGHTA and CDR2 as FQGTGA. V lost 3 bases and J lost 6, with 15 bases in between. This CDR3 is 14 amino acids long. CDR3 protein: CASSLGTSNSEQYV. The CDR3 DNA is TGTGCCAGCAGCTTGGGGACTTCTAATTCCGAGCAGTACGTC.

The table lists this clonotype with a few counts. The chain joins TRBV7-2 to TRBJ2-5; TRBD2 matches at 8 bases. There are 14 residues in the CDR3. Looked up from germline, CDR1 is SGHTA and CDR2 is FQGNSA. Trimming cost V 5 bases and J 5 bases; bases outside gene matches: 7. The CDR3 is CASSQSGGLETQYF. The CDR3 DNA sequence: TGTGCCAGCAGCCAAAGCGGGGGACTGGAGACCCAGTACTTC.

This clonotype turned up a few times. The chain employs TRBV7-6 and TRBJ2-5; TRBD2 agrees at 15 bases. The ends lost 1 base at V and 9 bases at J; junction bases unmatched: 12. Per germline, CDR1 SGHVS and CDR2 FNYEAQ. The CDR3 is 18 amino acids. CDR3 protein: CASSLVGTSGGPTKAQYF. In nucleotides, the CDR3 is TGTGCCAGCAGCTTAGTAGGGACTAGCGGGGGGCCGACCAAGGCCCAGTACTTC.

This chain links TRBV4-1 with TRBJ1-4; perhaps TRBD1 as D (6 bases). CDR1 MGHRA and CDR2 YSYEKL come from the germline V gene. CDR3 length equals 17 residues. Trimming removed 3 bases from V and 17 bases from J, with 31 bases in between. This chain's CDR3 is CASSQAPRGGARGTVFF. CDR3 in DNA: TGCGCCAGCAGCCAGGCCCCGCGGGGAGGGGCGAGGGGGACTGTATTTTTT.

This clonotype has just a few counts. This chain joins TRBV5-6 and TRBJ2-7, with 10 bases matching TRBD1. Germline values: CDR1 SGHDT, CDR2 YYEEEE. The CDR3 runs to 16 residues. V gave up 3 bases and J gave up 0 bases; unmatched junction bases: 6. CDR3 sequence: CASSSPGQGSSYEQYF. The CDR3 DNA is TGTGCCAGCAGCTCTCCGGGACAGGGGAGCTCCTACGAGCAGTACTTC.

This clonotype has only a few counts. Here the CDR3 reads CASRSSGGRGYEQFF. For the CDR3, the DNA is TGTGCCAGCAGGTCTAGCGGGGGACGGGGGTATGAGCAGTTCTTC. The genes are TRBV11-2 and TRBJ2-1, with 10 bases fitting TRBD2. CDR1 is SGHAT, CDR2 FQNNGV, per germline. The CDR3 contains 15 residues. With 6 bases clipped from V and 8 bases from J, the junction kept 10 bases outside the gene matches. The full variable domain, in which reference TRBV11-2 and TRBJ2-1 provide the parts outside the CDR3, is EAGVAQSPRYKIIEKRQSVAFWCNPISGHATLYWYQQILGQGPKLLIQFQNNGVVDDSQLPKDRFSAERLKGVDSTLKIQPAKLEDSAVYLCASRSSGGRGYEQFFGPGTRLTVL.

This clonotype showed up many times. The chain employs TRBV18 and TRBJ2-3; D remains unclear. The CDR3 runs 13 residues. In germline, CDR1 is KGHSH, CDR2 LQKENI. Trimming removed 2 bases at V and 1 base at J, with 4 bases between. DNA for the CDR3: TGTGCCAGCTCACCAGTTGGCACAGATACGCAGTATTTT. The encoded protein is CASSPVGTDTQYF.

The gene calls are TRBV3-1 and TRBJ2-5; D is ambiguous. The germline V gene has CDR1 LGHDT and CDR2 YNNKEL (reference sequence). The V gene lost 0 bases and the J gene lost 5 bases, with 16 bases spanning the gap. The CDR3 totals 16 residues. CDR3 sequence reads: CASSQDFNLGFETQYF. In nucleotides, the CDR3 is TGTGCCAGCAGCCAAGATTTCAACCTTGGGTTCGAGACCCAGTACTTC.